The present T cell receptor (beta chain) was sequenced within a study of OX40 agonist ivuxolimab in advanced cancers. Points from the study as a whole: Expanded clones were, on average, more numerous in CD8+ T cells than in CD4+.

The ends lost 5 bases at V and 13 bases at J; junction bases unmatched: 10. Looked up from germline, CDR1 is KGHSH and CDR2 is LQKENI. This CDR3 is 14 amino acids long. This clone showed up just a few times. The antigen is not known. Profiled with immunoSEQ multiplex PCR; TCRdb holds only in-frame clones, not every one. The table records 65,000 to 90,000 clones, approximately 80% of them present only once. The specimen was CD4+ or CD8+ T cells sorted from blood, collected in a trial of the OX40 agonist ivuxolimab. The source is an adult with an advanced solid tumor such as melanoma, head and neck, liver or kidney cancer. The chain joins TRBV18 to TRBJ2-6, with 8 bases that match TRBD1. The CDR3: CASSEGTGSLVLTF. DNA for the CDR3: TGTGCCAGCTCAGAGGGGACAGGTAGTTTGGTCCTGACTTTC.